This T cell receptor beta chain came from a study of T cell repertoires in cytomegalovirus infection. As for the study in general: Public TCR beta signatures were indicative of both CMV infection and a matching HLA type.

Remarks on this clonotype: No antigen is known for it.

MiXCR, run by TCRdb on the reads, gives a single entry per CDR3 protein. The table records 400,000 to 600,000 distinct CDR3 sequences, under 55% of them present only once. The V gene's germline CDR1 is MNHEY and CDR2 SMNVEV (reference sequence). V dropped 8 bases and J dropped 7 bases, with 21 bases sitting between them. The CDR3 runs to 16 residues. The sample in question was cultured PBMCs, obtained from culture after CMV antigen stimulation. This TCR came from a human donor in good health (CMV status not recorded). Some clones in this sample may be carry-over from other donors' samples. The chain employs TRBV27 and TRBJ1-6; D gene unclear. Written as DNA, the CDR3 is TGTGCCAGCCGGGAGGCAGCAATTGATCGGAATTCACCCCTCCACTTT. Its protein is CASREAAIDRNSPLHF.